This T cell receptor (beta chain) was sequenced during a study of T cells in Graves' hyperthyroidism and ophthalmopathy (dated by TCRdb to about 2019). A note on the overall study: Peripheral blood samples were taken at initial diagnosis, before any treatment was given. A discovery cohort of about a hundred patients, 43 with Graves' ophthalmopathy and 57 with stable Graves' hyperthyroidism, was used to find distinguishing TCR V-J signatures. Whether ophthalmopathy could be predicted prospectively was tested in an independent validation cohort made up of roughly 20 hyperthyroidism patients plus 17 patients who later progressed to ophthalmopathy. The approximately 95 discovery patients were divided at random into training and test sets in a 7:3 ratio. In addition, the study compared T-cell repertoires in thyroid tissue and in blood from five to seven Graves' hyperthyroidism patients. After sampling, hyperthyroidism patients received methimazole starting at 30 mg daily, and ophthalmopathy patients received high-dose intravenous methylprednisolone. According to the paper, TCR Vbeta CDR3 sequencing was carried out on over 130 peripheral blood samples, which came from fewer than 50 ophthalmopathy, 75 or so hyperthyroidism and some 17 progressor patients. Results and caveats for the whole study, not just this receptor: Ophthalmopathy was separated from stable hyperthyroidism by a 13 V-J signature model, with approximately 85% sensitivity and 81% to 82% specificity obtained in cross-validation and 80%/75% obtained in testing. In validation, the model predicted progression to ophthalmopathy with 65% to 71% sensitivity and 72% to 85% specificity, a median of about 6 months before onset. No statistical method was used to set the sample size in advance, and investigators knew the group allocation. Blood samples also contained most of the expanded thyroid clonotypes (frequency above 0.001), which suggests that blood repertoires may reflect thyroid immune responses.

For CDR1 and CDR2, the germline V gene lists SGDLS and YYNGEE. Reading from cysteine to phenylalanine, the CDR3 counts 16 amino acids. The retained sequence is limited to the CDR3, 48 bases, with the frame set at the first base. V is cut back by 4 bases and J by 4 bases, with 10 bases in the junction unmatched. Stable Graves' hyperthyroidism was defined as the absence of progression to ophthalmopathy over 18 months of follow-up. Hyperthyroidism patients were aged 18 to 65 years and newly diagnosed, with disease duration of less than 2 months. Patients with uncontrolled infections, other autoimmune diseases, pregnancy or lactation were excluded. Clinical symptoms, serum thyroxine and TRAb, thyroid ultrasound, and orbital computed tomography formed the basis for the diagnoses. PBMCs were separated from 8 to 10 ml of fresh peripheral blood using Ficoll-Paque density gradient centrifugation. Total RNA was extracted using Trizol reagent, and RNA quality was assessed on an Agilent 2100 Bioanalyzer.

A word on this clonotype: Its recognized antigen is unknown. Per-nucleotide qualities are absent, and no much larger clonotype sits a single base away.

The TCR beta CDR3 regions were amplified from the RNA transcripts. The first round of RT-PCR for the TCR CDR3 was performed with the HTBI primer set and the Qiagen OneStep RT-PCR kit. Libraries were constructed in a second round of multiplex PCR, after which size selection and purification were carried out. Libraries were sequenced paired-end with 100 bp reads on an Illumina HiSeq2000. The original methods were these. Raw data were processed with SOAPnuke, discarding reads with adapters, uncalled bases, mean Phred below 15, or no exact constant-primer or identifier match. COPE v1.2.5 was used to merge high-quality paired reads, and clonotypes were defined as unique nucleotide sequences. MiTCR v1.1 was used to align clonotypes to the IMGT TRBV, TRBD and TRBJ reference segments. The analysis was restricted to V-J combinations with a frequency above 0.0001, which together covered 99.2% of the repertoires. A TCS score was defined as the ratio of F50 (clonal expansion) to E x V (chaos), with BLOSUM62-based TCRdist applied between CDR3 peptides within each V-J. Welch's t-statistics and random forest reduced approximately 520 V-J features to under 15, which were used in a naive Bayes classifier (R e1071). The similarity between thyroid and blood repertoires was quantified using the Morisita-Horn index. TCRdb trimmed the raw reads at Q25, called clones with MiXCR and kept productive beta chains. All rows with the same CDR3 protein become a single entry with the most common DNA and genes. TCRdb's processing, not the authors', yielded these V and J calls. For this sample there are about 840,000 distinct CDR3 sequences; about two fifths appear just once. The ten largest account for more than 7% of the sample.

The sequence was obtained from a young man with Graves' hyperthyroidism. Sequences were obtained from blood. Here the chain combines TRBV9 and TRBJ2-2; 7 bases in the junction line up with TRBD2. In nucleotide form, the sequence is TGTGCCAGCAGCCCCTCCTGGGGGGGACTCACCGGGGAGCTGTTTTTT. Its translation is CASSPSWGGLTGELFF. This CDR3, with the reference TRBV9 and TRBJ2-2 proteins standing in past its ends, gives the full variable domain DSGVTQTPKHLITATGQRVTLRCSPRSGDLSVYWYQQSLDQGLQFLIQYYNGEERAKGNILERFSAQQFPDLHSELNLSSLELGDSALYFCASSPSWGGLTGELFFGEGSRLTVL.